This T cell receptor beta chain was identified during a study of breast tumors, draining lymph nodes, adjacent tissues. The study's findings and limits: Luminal-like breast cancer showed significantly higher tumor–nontumor repertoire similarity than basal-like.

The V end was cut by 5 bases, the J end by 11 bases, with 6 bases between. This CDR3 is 9 amino acids long. Germline V gene sequence: CDR1 SNHLY, CDR2 FYNNEI. TCRdb re-analysed the multiplex PCR reads in MiXCR, keeping a single row per CDR3 protein. The data hold more than 50,000 distinct CDR3 sequences, with 40% to 45% observed a single time. On this clonotype: Its antigen is still unknown.

The clonotype comes from a female donor with breast cancer. Some clones in this sample may be carry-over from other donors' samples. This chain uses TRBV2 with TRBJ2-5; D is unclear. Input material: breast tumor tissue. The CDR3 here is CASSRGQYF. The CDR3 coding sequence is TGTGCCAGCAGTCGCGGACAGTACTTC. Using reference TRBV2 and TRBJ2-5 for the parts outside the CDR3, the full variable domain is EPEVTQTPSHQVTQMGQEVILRCVPISNHLYFYWYRQILGQKVEFLVSFYNNEISEKSEIFDDQFSVERPDGSNFTLKIRSTKLEDSAMYFCASSRGQYFGPGTRLLVL.